This TCR beta chain was recovered during a study of CD8 T cells in Susac syndrome. Reverse transcription of about 0.45 to 1 ug RNA used random hexamers. MiXCR was run by TCRdb on the immunoSEQ multiplex PCR reads, yielding one entry per CDR3 protein. Among about 200,000 distinct CDR3 sequences listed, 95% were seen once. Trimming removed 7 bases from V and 9 bases from J, with 13 bases in between. The germline V gene encodes CDR1 DFQATT and CDR2 SNEGSKA (reference sequence). There are 11 residues in the CDR3. The sequence came from a human donor with multiple sclerosis. V is TRBV20-1 and J is TRBJ2-1; D not certain. Sequenced material: CD4+ T cells from PBMCs. CDR3 sequence (DNA): TGCAGTGTTGTTCGGACCGCTGAGCAGTTCTTC. This codes for CSVVRTAEQFF.